This is a list of T cell receptor beta chains from one sample in a study of graft-versus-host responses after intestinal transplantation. Which antigens these TCRs recognize remains unknown. TCRdb keeps only in-frame clones here, not all; method: immunoSEQ multiplex PCR. Among about 70,000 clones listed, 90% were seen once. The sample was unstimulated CD8+ T cells sorted from spleen or lymph node cells, taken before intestinal transplant. The source is a human donor who received an intestinal transplant. Both conserved end residues are part of each CDR3. The D gene is left open where the match is weak. Clone size is shown for a subset of rows, as once, few, many or a class of expanded clone.

CDR3 DNA,CDR3 protein,J gene,D gene,V gene,clone size
TGCGCCAGCAGCTTGGAGGGGATTTCGACCTACAATGAGCAGTTCTTC,CASSLEGISTYNEQFF,TRBJ2-1,-,TRBV5-1,-
TGTGCCAGCAGCTTAGTATACAGGGCCCAAGAGACCCAGTACTTC,CASSLVYRAQETQYF,TRBJ2-5,-,TRBV7-2,-
TGTGCCAGCAGTTTTATTGCGTCTAGCGGGTCCAATGAGCAGTTCTTC,CASSFIASSGSNEQFF,TRBJ2-1,TRBD2,TRBV27,-
TGTGCCAGCAGTTTTTACGGTCCCCAGAACACTGAAGCTTTCTTT,CASSFYGPQNTEAFF,TRBJ1-1,-,TRBV27,-
TGTGCCAGTACCTCCGGACACGTGGTCGACTGGGCTTTCTTT,CASTSGHVVDWAFF,TRBJ1-1,-,TRBV19,-
TGCAGCGTCACCGGGACAGATGAAGCTTTCTTT,CSVTGTDEAFF,TRBJ1-1,TRBD1,TRBV29-1,once
TGTGCCAGCAGCCCGCTAGGGACTAGCGCCAACAATGAGCAGTTCTTC,CASSPLGTSANNEQFF,TRBJ2-1,TRBD2,TRBV7-8,-
TGTGCCAGCAGCCCCCCAGGGACAGATACGCAGTATTTT,CASSPPGTDTQYF,TRBJ2-3,-,TRBV13,-
TGCGCCAGCAGCTTGGCGGAGGGTGGACATGGTGAGCAGTTCTTC,CASSLAEGGHGEQFF,TRBJ2-1,-,TRBV5-1,-
TGTGCCAGCATTGGCCAGAACACTGAAGCTTTCTTT,CASIGQNTEAFF,TRBJ1-1,-,TRBV5-6,once
TGTGCCAGCAGTGAGGACAGCCCGTGGGGGCCCCAGCATTTT,CASSEDSPWGPQHF,TRBJ1-5,-,TRBV25-1,once
TGTGCCAGCAGCTTAGGCCTAACGGCGGAGAGCTCCTACGAGCAGTACTTC,CASSLGLTAESSYEQYF,TRBJ2-7,-,TRBV13,once
TGTGCCACCAGCAGAGACCCCGAAGCGGGGGGAGCCGGAGAGCAGTTCTTC,CATSRDPEAGGAGEQFF,TRBJ2-1,TRBD2,TRBV15,-
TGTGCCAGTTCCGCCACTCTCGCCTACGAGCAGTACTTC,CASSATLAYEQYF,TRBJ2-7,-,TRBV19,-
TGTGCCAGCAGCTCCCGGGACAGTGGGGTTGAGCAGTACTTC,CASSSRDSGVEQYF,TRBJ2-7,TRBD1,TRBV13,-
TGCGCCAGCAGCCACCTCCCGGATCTAGGGGCAGCATCAGACTATGGCTACACCTTC,CASSHLPDLGAASDYGYTF,TRBJ1-2,-,TRBV5-1,-
TGTGCCAGCAGCTTGTGGGGGGTCGGGGAGCTGTTTTTT,CASSLWGVGELFF,TRBJ2-2,-,TRBV5-5,-
TGTGCCAGCAGCGTAGTCCCTAGCGGGGGGTCAGATACGCAGTATTTT,CASSVVPSGGSDTQYF,TRBJ2-3,TRBD2,TRBV9,-
TGTGCCAGCAGCGTAGGGGACAAGTACAATGAGCAGTTCTTC,CASSVGDKYNEQFF,TRBJ2-1,-,TRBV9,-
TGTGCCAGCAGCTTAGCGCGGTACCCTATGGAGGAGACCCAGTACTTC,CASSLARYPMEETQYF,TRBJ2-5,-,TRBV7-9,-
TGTGCCAGCAGCTTGGCCCGGTCGTGGGGGGGCTGCACTGAAGCTTTCTTT,CASSLARSWGGCTEAFF,TRBJ1-1,-,TRBV5-6,-
TGTGCCAGCAACCCTCTCGAGGTAGTCCGGGGCACTGAAGCTTTCTTT,CASNPLEVVRGTEAFF,TRBJ1-1,-,TRBV5-5,once
TGTGCCAGCGGGGGGACGCCGACCGGGGAGCTGTTTTTT,CASGGTPTGELFF,TRBJ2-2,-,TRBV7-3,-
TGTGCCAGTAGTCCAATACTAGGTAGCACCGGGGAGCTGTTTTTT,CASSPILGSTGELFF,TRBJ2-2,-,TRBV19,-
TGTGCCAGCAGCTTAGGGCCAATTGGCTCCTACGAGCAGTACTTC,CASSLGPIGSYEQYF,TRBJ2-7,-,TRBV11-2,-
TGTGCCAGCAGACCAGGGTGTAAGTACTTC,CASRPGCKYF,TRBJ2-4,-,TRBV6-5,-
TGTGCCAGCAGCCTGATGGAACTACTTCCGAACACCGGGGAGCTGTTTTTT,CASSLMELLPNTGELFF,TRBJ2-2,-,TRBV11-2,-